Below are 25 T cell receptor beta chains sequenced from a single sample in a study of blood T cell repertoires in COVID-19. TCRdb's table, derived via immunoSEQ multiplex PCR, lists solely in-frame clones and lacks some. The sample lists over 70,000 clones, around 81% seen once, with 25% to 30% in the top ten. Sequenced: peripheral blood. These receptors all stem from a human donor in a cohort sampled during active COVID-19.

V gene TRBV19 combines with J gene TRBJ1-5, with no clear D. The CDR3 spans 15 residues. The germline CDR1 and CDR2 sequences are LNHDA and SQIVND (reference sequence). Trimming left V 3 bases short and J 5 bases short, with 14 bases between. The CDR3 loop is CASSIGYFSDQPQHF. The CDR3, as DNA: TGTGCCAGTAGTATCGGATACTTCAGCGATCAGCCCCAGCATTTT.

The chain is built from TRBV19 and TRBJ1-1; a possible D gene is TRBD1 (5 bases). The germline V and J ends were trimmed by 4 bases and 0 bases, with 9 bases remaining between them. Per germline, CDR1 LNHDA and CDR2 SQIVND (reference sequence). This CDR3 comprises 14 residues. The CDR3 nucleotides read TGTGCCAGTAGTAACTCAGGGCTGAACACTGAAGCTTTCTTT. Residues: CASSNSGLNTEAFF.

The J gene is TRBJ2-3, the V gene TRBV18, with 8 bases identical to TRBD2. CDR3 length: 16 residues. Germline CDR1 and CDR2: KGHSH and LQKENI. V was clipped by 3 bases and J by 5 bases; unmatched bases: 10. Written as DNA, the CDR3 is TGTGCCAGCTCACCGCCGGGACTAGGAGTCCGAGATACGCAGTATTTT. Translation: CASSPPGLGVRDTQYF.

In this sample, this clone turned up a few times. Distinct nucleotide sequences in the sample also encode this CDR3. The chain has TRBV27 and TRBJ1-3; a weak D match, TRBD1 (5 bases). CDR3 length: 16 amino acids. Germline CDR1 is MNHEY and CDR2 is SMNVEV (reference sequence). The V end lost 2 bases, the J end lost 0 bases, and 11 bases lay between the germline ends. The CDR3 region has the DNA TGTGCCAGCAGTTTAAATCAGGGTAGCTCTGGAAACACCATATATTTT. This gives the protein CASSLNQGSSGNTIYF.

About this clone: An end of the junction does not agree with germline; a read error may underlie this. In DNA, the CDR3 is TGCGCCAGCAGCCAAGAATACACCCATAATTCGCCCCTCCACTTT. This codes for CASSQEYTHNSPLHF. V usage is TRBV4-3 and J usage is TRBJ1-6; D gene uncertain. CDR1 and CDR2 from the germline V gene are LGHNA and YSLEER. The CDR3 loop spans 15 amino acids.

This clone was counted a few times. The chain recombines TRBV5-1 with TRBJ2-2; 7 nucleotides agree with TRBD2. Germline values: CDR1 SGHRS, CDR2 YFSETQ. The CDR3 runs to 17 residues. V shed 0 bases and J 3 bases; nucleotides not matched to a gene: 8. The CDR3 DNA reads as TGCGCCAGCAGCTTGGCCGGCGGGGGAGTCTACACCGGGGAGCTGTTTTTT. Amino acids: CASSLAGGGVYTGELFF. Drawing the rest from reference TRBV5-1 and TRBJ2-2, the complete variable domain is KAGVTQTPRYLIKTRGQQVTLSCSPISGHRSVSWYQQTPGQGLQFLFEYFSETQRNKGNFPGRFSGRQFSNSRSEMNVSTLELGDSALYLCASSLAGGGVYTGELFFGEGSRLTVL.

The chain is built from TRBV3-1 (or the pseudogene TRBV3-2) and TRBJ1-1, with 9 bases that match TRBD1. The V segment lost 5 bases and the J segment 6 bases; nucleotides outside the gene matches: 10. The germline V gene encodes CDR1 LGHDT and CDR2 YNNKEL (reference sequence). The CDR3 contains 15 residues. CDR3 in amino acids: CASSYRDRDGAEAFF. CDR3 bases: TGTGCCAGCAGCTACCGGGACAGGGATGGGGCTGAAGCTTTCTTT.

This sequence joins TRBV12-3 or TRBV12-4 and TRBJ2-5; D not resolved. The CDR3 is 13 residues long. V was pared by 4 bases and J by 1 base, with 7 bases between. The CDR3 DNA reads as TGTGCCAGCAGTTACCGGGTCCAAGAGACCCAGTACTTC. The encoded protein is CASSYRVQETQYF.

V gene TRBV3-1 (or the pseudogene TRBV3-2) combines with J gene TRBJ2-7; TRBD1 matches 9 bases. CDR1 is LGHDT, CDR2 YNNKEL, per germline (reference sequence). CDR3 size: 14 residues. The trim removed 1 base at V and 12 bases at J, leaving 10 bases unmatched. The CDR3 coding sequence is TGTGCCAGCAGCCAAGGGACAGGGGTGGGGTTGTCGTACTTC. This gives the protein CASSQGTGVGLSYF.

This clone was counted a few times. The rearrangement links TRBV5-4 to TRBJ1-2; TRBD1 is a possible D gene (5 bases). There are 13 residues in the CDR3. Trimming took 7 bases from V and 3 from J, leaving 13 bases between them. Germline V gives CDR1 SGHNT, CDR2 YYREEE (reference sequence). The CDR3 here is CASSRLGDYGYTF. CDR3 bases: TGTGCCAGCTCCCGGCTAGGGGACTATGGCTACACCTTC.

V is TRBV3-1 (or the pseudogene TRBV3-2) and J is TRBJ2-7, with D tentatively TRBD2 (5 bases). Germline CDR1 LGHDT, CDR2 YNNKEL (reference sequence). Trimming removed 1 base from V and 3 bases from J, with 7 bases in between. The CDR3 runs 13 residues. The CDR3 sequence: CASSQVGGYEQYF. CDR3 sequence (DNA): TGTGCCAGCAGCCAAGTTGGAGGCTACGAGCAGTACTTC.

The J gene is TRBJ2-7, the V gene TRBV6-2 or TRBV6-3; a weak D match, TRBD2 (5 bases). CDR3 length: 13 residues. Germline V CDR1 and CDR2: MNHEY, SVGEGT. V shed 4 bases and J shed 0 bases, with 7 bases lying between them. CDR3 coding DNA: TGTGCCAGCAGTTTGGAGGCCTCCTACGAGCAGTACTTC. Protein product: CASSLEASYEQYF.

The chain employs TRBV5-1 and TRBJ1-2; 9 positions match TRBD1. Losses at the gene ends were 0 bases for V and 6 bases for J; bases not matched to a gene: 3. CDR1 is SGHRS and CDR2 is YFSETQ in the germline V gene. The CDR3 is made up of 14 amino acids. The CDR3 region is CASSLGTGADGYTF. As DNA, the CDR3 is TGCGCCAGCAGCTTGGGGACAGGGGCAGATGGCTACACCTTC.

The gene calls are TRBV10-3 and TRBJ2-5; 7 nucleotides align to TRBD2. Germline V gene data show CDR1 as ENHRY and CDR2 as SYGVKD. The CDR3 contains 17 residues. Losses at the gene ends were 2 bases for V and 2 bases for J; bases not matched to a gene: 11. The DNA of the CDR3 is TGTGCCATCAGTGAGAGGTTAGCGGGTGAAGGACAAGAGACCCAGTACTTC. It codes for CAISERLAGEGQETQYF.

The V and J genes are TRBV5-1 and TRBJ1-4; D is perhaps TRBD1 (6 bases). Looked up from germline, CDR1 is SGHRS and CDR2 is YFSETQ. This CDR3 is built from 13 residues. Deletions cut 4 bases from V and 7 bases from J, with 11 bases between. The CDR3 is CASSTGTSEKLFF. CDR3 in DNA: TGCGCCAGCAGCACCGGGACATCTGAAAAACTGTTTTTT.

The sample holds a few counts of this clone. This chain connects TRBV5-8 to TRBJ2-1; D remains ambiguous. V was shortened by 6 bases and J by 10 bases, with 14 bases between the two germline ends. Looked up from germline, CDR1 is SGHTS and CDR2 is YDEGEE. The CDR3 sequence is 12 residues long. The CDR3 DNA sequence: TGTGCCAGCACCAAACAGTTTGGAGAGCAGTTCTTC. This sequence encodes CASTKQFGEQFF.

This clone has a handful of counts. The V gene is TRBV2, the J gene TRBJ2-2; D perhaps matches TRBD2 (5 bases). This CDR3 is built from 15 residues. Germline V gene data show CDR1 as SNHLY and CDR2 as FYNNEI. Trimming stripped 6 bases from V and 6 bases from J, with 17 bases between. The CDR3 reads CASRDGLGYAGELFF. CDR3 bases: TGTGCCAGCAGGGATGGACTGGGGTACGCCGGGGAGCTGTTTTTT.

The rearrangement uses TRBV6-1 and TRBJ1-1; D possibly corresponds to TRBD1 (6 bases). Germline V CDR1 and CDR2: MNHNS, SASEGT. This CDR3 is 14 amino acids long. V lost 2 bases and J 7 bases, leaving 14 bases between the germline ends. DNA for the CDR3: TGTGCCAGCAGTGAAATGGGGGGGCACCTTGAAGCTTTCTTT. Protein product: CASSEMGGHLEAFF.

J is TRBJ1-1 and V is TRBV10-3; TRBD1 is a possible D gene (6 bases). V was trimmed by 5 bases and J by 2 bases, leaving 12 bases between them. This CDR3 has 14 amino acids. CDR1 and CDR2 from the germline V gene are ENHRY and SYGVKD. The chain's CDR3 is CAISQTGTNTEAFF. In DNA, the CDR3 is TGTGCCATCAGTCAAACAGGGACCAACACTGAAGCTTTCTTT.

V and J are TRBV10-3 and TRBJ2-7; D is ambiguous. The germline V gene encodes CDR1 ENHRY and CDR2 SYGVKD. The length of the CDR3 is 13 residues. Trimming removed 2 bases at V and 1 base at J, with 6 bases between. CDR3 sequence: CAISEHTSYEQYF. The CDR3 bases are TGTGCCATCAGTGAGCACACGTCCTACGAGCAGTACTTC.

This chain uses TRBV9 with TRBJ2-7; D may be TRBD2 (5 bases). Deletions cut 0 bases from V and 3 bases from J, with 13 bases between. This CDR3 has 15 residues. Germline V gene data show CDR1 as SGDLS and CDR2 as YYNGEE. The CDR3, as DNA: TGTGCCAGCAGCGTAGATGGGAGCACGGGCTACGAGCAGTACTTC. Translated, it gives CASSVDGSTGYEQYF. Together with reference TRBV9 and TRBJ2-7, the CDR3 gives the full variable domain: DSGVTQTPKHLITATGQRVTLRCSPRSGDLSVYWYQQSLDQGLQFLIQYYNGEERAKGNILERFSAQQFPDLHSELNLSSLELGDSALYFCASSVDGSTGYEQYFGPGTRLTVT.

V is TRBV19 and J is TRBJ1-5, with D possibly matching TRBD1 (6 bases). Between the trimmed V and J ends, which lost 9 bases and 4 bases, there was a span of 22 bases. The CDR3 is made up of 16 amino acids. Germline V gene data show CDR1 as LNHDA and CDR2 as SQIVND (reference sequence). The CDR3 loop is CASSTTWTALNQPQHF. The CDR3 region has the DNA TGTGCCAGCTCGACGACTTGGACAGCGCTGAATCAGCCCCAGCATTTT.

This chain joins TRBV9 and TRBJ1-6; D possibly corresponds to TRBD1 (5 bases). Germline V gives CDR1 SGDLS, CDR2 YYNGEE. Between the trimmed V and J ends, which lost 4 bases and 8 bases, there was a span of 10 bases. This CDR3 is 13 amino acids long. The CDR3 DNA sequence: TGTGCCAGCAGCCGTCAAGGGGATTCACCCCTCCACTTT. It specifies CASSRQGDSPLHF. Full variable domain (remainder filled in from reference TRBV9 and TRBJ1-6): DSGVTQTPKHLITATGQRVTLRCSPRSGDLSVYWYQQSLDQGLQFLIQYYNGEERAKGNILERFSAQQFPDLHSELNLSSLELGDSALYFCASSRQGDSPLHFGNGTRLTVT.

This chain uses TRBV19 with TRBJ2-7, with 9 nucleotides matching TRBD1. CDR1 and CDR2 from the germline V gene are LNHDA and SQIVND (reference sequence). The J segment lost 2 bases and the V segment lost 4 bases, leaving 6 bases of the junction unmatched. The CDR3 is 15 amino acids. The chain's CDR3 is CASSKGTGRTYEQYF. DNA for the CDR3: TGTGCCAGTAGTAAGGGGACAGGGCGGACCTACGAGCAGTACTTC.

This clone has only a few counts. The junction shows a germline mismatch at one end, possibly a read error. The chain carries TRBV6-1 and TRBJ2-3; TRBD1 aligns across 9 bases. Germline V lookup: CDR1 MNHNS, CDR2 SASEGT. There are 17 residues in the CDR3. The CDR3 DNA is TGTGCCAGCAGAGAAGGACAGGGGTTCACTAGCACAGATACGCAGTATTTT. Translation gives CASREGQGFTSTDTQYF.